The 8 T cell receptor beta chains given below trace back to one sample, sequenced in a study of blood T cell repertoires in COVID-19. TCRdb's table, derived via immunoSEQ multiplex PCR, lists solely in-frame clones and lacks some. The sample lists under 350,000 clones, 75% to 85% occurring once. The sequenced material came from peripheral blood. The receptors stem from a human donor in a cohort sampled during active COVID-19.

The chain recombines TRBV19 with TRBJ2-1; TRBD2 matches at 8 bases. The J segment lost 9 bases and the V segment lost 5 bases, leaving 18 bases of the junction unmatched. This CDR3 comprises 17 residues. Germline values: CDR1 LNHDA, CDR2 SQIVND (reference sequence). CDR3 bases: TGTGCCAGTAGTCCCCGTGGTAGCGGGGATACCGCCGCTGAGCAGTTCTTC. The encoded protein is CASSPRGSGDTAAEQFF.

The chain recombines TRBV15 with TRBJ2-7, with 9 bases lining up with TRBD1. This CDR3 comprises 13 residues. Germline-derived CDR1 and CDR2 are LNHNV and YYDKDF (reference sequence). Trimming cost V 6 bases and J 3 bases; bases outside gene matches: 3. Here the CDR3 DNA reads TGTGCCACCAGTCCGACAGGGGGCTACGAGCAGTACTTC. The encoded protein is CATSPTGGYEQYF. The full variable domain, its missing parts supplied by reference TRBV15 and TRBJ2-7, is DAMVIQNPRYQVTQFGKPVTLSCSQTLNHNVMYWYQQKSSQAPKLLFHYYDKDFNNEADTPDNFQSRRPNTSFCFLDIRSPGLGDTAMYLCATSPTGGYEQYFGPGTRLTVT.

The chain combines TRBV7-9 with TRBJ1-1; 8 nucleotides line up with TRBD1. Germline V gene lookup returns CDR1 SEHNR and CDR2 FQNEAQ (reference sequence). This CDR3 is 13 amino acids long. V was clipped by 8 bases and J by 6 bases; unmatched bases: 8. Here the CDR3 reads CASSDREKAEAFF. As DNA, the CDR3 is TGTGCCAGCTCGGACAGGGAGAAGGCTGAAGCTTTCTTT.

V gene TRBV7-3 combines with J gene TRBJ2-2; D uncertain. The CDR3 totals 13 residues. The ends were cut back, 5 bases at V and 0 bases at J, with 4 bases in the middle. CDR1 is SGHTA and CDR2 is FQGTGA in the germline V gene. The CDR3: CASSRANTGELFF. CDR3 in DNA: TGTGCCAGCAGCCGCGCGAACACCGGGGAGCTGTTTTTT.

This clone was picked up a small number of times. This CDR3 reads CASSLIGLSTDTQYF. The CDR3 bases are TGTGCCAGCAGCTTAATAGGACTCAGCACAGATACGCAGTATTTT. The rearrangement uses TRBV7-2 and TRBJ2-3, with D perhaps matching TRBD2 (5 bases). The CDR3 extends over 15 amino acids. V lost 2 bases and J lost 0, with 9 bases in between. Germline assignment: CDR1 SGHTA and CDR2 FQGNSA.

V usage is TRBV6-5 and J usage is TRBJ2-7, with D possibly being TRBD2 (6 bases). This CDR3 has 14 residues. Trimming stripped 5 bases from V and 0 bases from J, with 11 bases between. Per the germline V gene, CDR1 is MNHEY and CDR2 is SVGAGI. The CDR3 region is CASSPRGSSYEQYF. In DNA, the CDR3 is TGTGCCAGCAGTCCCCGGGGGTCCTCCTACGAGCAGTACTTC.

CDR3 sequence (DNA): TGTGCCAGCAGCAACAGGGGTATTAATGAAAAACTGTTTTTT. It is translated as CASSNRGINEKLFF. The chain carries TRBV3-1 (or the pseudogene TRBV3-2) and TRBJ1-4, with TRBD1 identical over 7 bases. This CDR3 is 14 amino acids long. Germline lookup yields CDR1 LGHDT and CDR2 YNNKEL (reference sequence). V lost 5 bases, J lost 4 bases, and 4 bases stayed unmatched.

The chain's CDR3 is CASSSTGNTGELFF. CDR3 coding DNA: TGCGCCAGCAGCTCGACAGGGAACACCGGGGAGCTGTTTTTT. The rearrangement links TRBV5-1 to TRBJ2-2; D possibly corresponds to TRBD1 (6 bases). The CDR3 extends over 14 amino acids. V lost 3 bases to trimming and J lost 1 base, with 7 bases between them. Germline lookup yields CDR1 SGHRS and CDR2 YFSETQ.